One sample yielded the 12 T cell receptor beta chains listed below, sequenced in a study of T cells in localized non-small cell lung cancer (dated by TCRdb to 2019 to 2021). Receptors were amplified or captured by the immunoSEQ multiplex PCR assay. This immuneACCESS table, as held by TCRdb, lists in-frame sequences with V and J called but not all clones. Of the missing ones, under half trace to an unresolved V gene in checked studies; the others have no known cause. Counted in this sample were 30,000 to 40,000 clones; around 88% of them appeared once. The top ten hold about 6% of the sample. The sample here was peripheral blood, taken before any cancer treatment. All receptors come from a man aged 40 to 69 with stage I lung adenocarcinoma.

This clone was detected a few times. The chain combines TRBV5-1 with TRBJ2-2; D perhaps matches TRBD2 (6 bases). CDR1 and CDR2 from the germline V gene are SGHRS and YFSETQ. The CDR3 has 17 amino acids. V was trimmed by 3 bases and J by 5 bases, leaving 20 bases between them. CDR3 in amino acids: CASSSGERAGGTGELFF. CDR3 nucleotides: TGCGCCAGCAGCTCCGGCGAGAGAGCGGGTGGTACCGGGGAGCTGTTTTTT.

The rearrangement links TRBV30 to TRBJ1-5; D is uncertain. The germline V and J ends were trimmed by 1 base and 7 bases, with 11 bases remaining between them. Germline V CDR1 and CDR2: GTSNPN, SVGIG (reference sequence). The CDR3 is 13 amino acids. The CDR3 loop is CAWSGGDMQPQHF. CDR3 DNA: TGTGCCTGGAGTGGGGGTGACATGCAGCCCCAGCATTTT.

The chain is built from TRBV2 and TRBJ2-7; 8 bases are shared with TRBD2. V shed 9 bases and J 4 bases; nucleotides not matched to a gene: 8. Germline V gene lookup returns CDR1 SNHLY and CDR2 FYNNEI. This CDR3 spans 13 amino acids. CDR3 in DNA: TGTGCCAGTGAATACACGGGAGGGTACGAGCAGTACTTC. This encodes CASEYTGGYEQYF.

This clone was seen just once. The chain couples TRBV28 to TRBJ2-3; the match to TRBD2 covers 15 bases. The J segment lost 3 bases and the V segment lost 4 bases, leaving 14 bases of the junction unmatched. This CDR3 has 20 amino acids. Looked up from germline, CDR1 is MDHEN and CDR2 is SYDVKM. The CDR3, as DNA: TGTGCCAGCAGTTCCCTTTTAGGGACTAGCGGGAGGAGAGGTACAGATACGCAGTATTTT. This encodes CASSSLLGTSGRRGTDTQYF.

This chain's CDR3 is CASSLRSTLGQGLYNEQFF. In DNA, the CDR3 is TGTGCCAGCAGCTTGAGGTCGACACTGGGACAGGGACTTTACAATGAGCAGTTCTTC. The chain links TRBV5-5 to TRBJ2-1; 9 nucleotides agree with TRBD1. The V and J ends lost 1 base and 4 bases, in that order; junction bases with no gene match: 15. CDR1 and CDR2 from the germline V gene are SGHKS and YYEKEE (reference sequence). The CDR3 has 19 amino acids.

The chain recombines TRBV5-6 with TRBJ1-3; no clear D gene. V lost 2 bases to trimming and J lost 2 bases, with 5 bases between them. Germline V gene sequence: CDR1 SGHDT, CDR2 YYEEEE. There are 13 residues in the CDR3. The CDR3 coding sequence is TGTGCCAGCAGCTTAAACGCTGGAAACACCATATATTTT. Amino acids: CASSLNAGNTIYF.

The J gene is TRBJ1-2, the V gene TRBV6-5, with D uncertain. Trimming stripped 8 bases from V and 0 bases from J, with 16 bases between. This CDR3 has 15 amino acids. Germline CDR1 is MNHEY and CDR2 is SVGAGI. DNA of the CDR3: TGTGCCAGCGGGAGTATCCTAAATGCTAACTATGGCTACACCTTC. It encodes CASGSILNANYGYTF.

The chain recombines TRBV5-4 with TRBJ2-3, with D uncertain. The CDR3 loop spans 12 amino acids. V lost 4 bases and J lost 5, with 8 bases in between. Germline assignment: CDR1 SGHNT and CDR2 YYREEE (reference sequence). As DNA, the CDR3 is TGTGCCAGCAGCCCCTCGGGAGATACGCAGTATTTT. Translating it yields CASSPSGDTQYF.

This sequence joins TRBV18 and TRBJ1-1, with D unclear. Deletions cut 2 bases from V and 1 base from J, with 5 bases between. This CDR3 spans 13 amino acids. Germline V gives CDR1 KGHSH, CDR2 LQKENI. CDR3 region: CASSPVRNTEAFF. In nucleotides, the CDR3 is TGTGCCAGCTCACCAGTTAGGAACACTGAAGCTTTCTTT.

V is TRBV28 and J is TRBJ2-4, with 8 bases lining up with TRBD1. Per germline, CDR1 MDHEN and CDR2 SYDVKM. Trimming cost V 3 bases and J 8 bases; bases outside gene matches: 6. The length of the CDR3 is 14 residues. The CDR3 here is CASSLTGDWDIQYF. CDR3 nucleotide sequence: TGTGCCAGCAGTTTGACAGGGGATTGGGACATTCAGTACTTC.

This chain joins TRBV11-2 and TRBJ2-7; D is possibly TRBD2 (5 bases). The germline V gene encodes CDR1 SGHAT and CDR2 FQNNGV. This CDR3 region has 16 residues. Deletions cut 2 bases from V and 2 bases from J, with 16 bases between. This CDR3 reads CASSLFEGVAPYEQYF. The CDR3 nucleotides are TGTGCCAGCAGCTTATTTGAGGGAGTGGCGCCCTACGAGCAGTACTTC.

V usage is TRBV30 and J usage is TRBJ2-2; no clear D. This CDR3 contains 14 residues. V was shortened by 5 bases and J by 0 bases, with 10 bases between the two germline ends. Germline CDR1 reads GTSNPN; CDR2 reads SVGIG (reference sequence). For the CDR3, the DNA is TGTGCCTGGGTCGTTCCCTCGAACACCGGGGAGCTGTTTTTT. This translates into CAWVVPSNTGELFF. Full variable domain (rest looked up from reference TRBV30 and TRBJ2-2): SQTIHQWPATLVQPVGSPLSLECTVEGTSNPNLYWYRQAAGRGLQLLFYSVGIGQISSEVPQNLSASRPQDRQFILSSKKLLLSDSGFYLCAWVVPSNTGELFFGEGSRLTVL.